This is a list of T cell receptor beta chains from one sample in a study of CD8 T cells in ankylosing spondylitis. MiXCR, applied by TCRdb to the 5' RACE reads, yields one record per CDR3 protein. Among some 840,000 distinct CDR3 sequences listed, around 11% were seen once. Source material: blood, either unsorted or a sorted T cell fraction (not recorded which). These receptor sequences come from a male donor with ankylosing spondylitis. The CDR3 runs from the conserved cysteine through the conserved F or W. A D gene is named only where the DNA matches it firmly. Size is stated for part of the rows, as once, few or many counts, or as a class when the clone is expanded.

few	.	TRBV2	TRBJ2-1	CASSEALLEIHEQFF	TGTGCCAGCAGTGAAGCGCTTCTGGAAATCCATGAGCAGTTCTTC
.	.	TRBV5-6	TRBJ2-7	CASSFVRRSHEQYF	TGTGCCAGCAGCTTTGTCAGGAGATCCCACGAGCAGTACTTC
few	.	TRBV28	TRBJ1-1	CASGYLREAFF	TGTGCCAGCGGGTACCTACGTGAAGCTTTCTTT
few	TRBD2	TRBV10-3	TRBJ2-1	CAIIAQREGNEQFF	TGTGCCATCATCGCTCAGCGGGAAGGGAATGAGCAGTTCTTC
few	TRBD1	TRBV5-1	TRBJ1-1	CASSPRRTGGNTEAFF	TGCGCCAGCAGCCCGCGCAGGACAGGGGGCAACACTGAAGCTTTCTTT
few	.	TRBV5-1	TRBJ2-2	CASDKGQKDTGELFF	TGCGCCAGCGATAAAGGGCAGAAGGACACCGGGGAGCTGTTTTTT
few	.	TRBV20-1	TRBJ1-2	CSASSLPTARRSYTF	TGCAGTGCTAGTTCCTTACCGACAGCCCGGCGGAGCTACACCTTC
few	.	TRBV20-1	TRBJ2-5	CSASRGSQETQYF	TGCAGTGCTAGCCGGGGGTCCCAAGAGACCCAGTACTTC
.	TRBD1	TRBV20-1	TRBJ2-5	CSTTPGQQETQYF	TGCAGTACTACTCCGGGACAGCAAGAGACCCAGTACTTC
.	.	TRBV20-1	TRBJ2-7	CSALLELTYEQYF	TGCAGTGCTCTCCTAGAGCTTACCTACGAGCAGTACTTC
few	TRBD1	TRBV6-1	TRBJ1-1	CASNPYRGLDTEAFF	TGTGCCAGCAACCCATACAGGGGCTTGGACACTGAAGCTTTCTTT
many	TRBD1	TRBV10-3	TRBJ2-7	CAISGTGGYEQYF	TGTGCCATCAGCGGGACAGGGGGCTACGAGCAGTACTTC
.	.	TRBV29-1	TRBJ1-2	CSVGQSDGYTF	TGCAGCGTTGGACAGTCGGATGGCTACACCTTC
few	TRBD1	TRBV7-2	TRBJ2-3	CASSSRPGQGLTQYF	TGTGCCAGCAGCTCAAGACCGGGACAGGGTTTGACGCAGTATTTT
many	.	TRBV5-1	TRBJ2-7	CASSWGTALYYEQYF	TGCGCCAGCAGCTGGGGGACCGCCCTATACTACGAGCAGTACTTC
few	TRBD2	TRBV20-1	TRBJ2-1	CSAVRTSGINEQFF	TGCAGTGCTGTGCGGACTAGCGGGATAAATGAGCAGTTCTTC
few	.	TRBV29-1	TRBJ2-7	CSVEGLRREQYF	TGCAGCGTTGAAGGACTTCGGAGGGAGCAGTACTTC
.	TRBD2	TRBV20-1	TRBJ2-1	CSARDLAGASYNEQFF	TGCAGTGCTAGAGATCTAGCGGGAGCGTCCTACAATGAGCAGTTCTTC
many	.	TRBV20-1	TRBJ1-4	CSARDNEKLFF	TGCAGTGCCCGGGACAATGAAAAACTGTTTTTT
.	TRBD2	TRBV18	TRBJ2-5	CASSRGLADGPGAQYF	TGTGCCAGCTCACGGGGACTAGCAGACGGGCCGGGGGCCCAGTACTTC
.	TRBD2	TRBV7-2	TRBJ2-7	CASSLEAGRALEQYF	TGTGCCAGCAGCTTAGAGGCCGGGAGGGCCCTCGAGCAGTACTTC